The 21 T cell receptor beta chains presented below share a single source sample, sequenced in a study of blood T cell repertoires in COVID-19. Profiling relied on immunoSEQ multiplex PCR, and the TCRdb table lists in-frame clones only, not all of them. The sample consists of about 480,000 clones, around nine tenths of them appearing once. The specimen was peripheral blood. Every receptor here comes from a woman between 50 and 59 years old with COVID-19, enrolled during active disease.

The chain couples TRBV28 to TRBJ1-4, with D uncertain. CDR1 and CDR2 from the germline V gene are MDHEN and SYDVKM. Trimming removed 2 bases from V and 3 bases from J, with 10 bases in between. This CDR3 has 15 residues. The CDR3 sequence is CASSLLGVANEKLFF. For the CDR3, the DNA is TGTGCCAGCAGTTTACTGGGAGTTGCTAATGAAAAACTGTTTTTT.

The rearrangement joins TRBV28 to TRBJ1-5; 7 positions match TRBD1. CDR1 and CDR2 (germline): MDHEN, SYDVKM. J lost 0 bases, V lost 7 bases, and 6 bases had no gene match. There are 15 residues in the CDR3. The DNA for the CDR3 is TGTGCCAGCATGGGACAGAAGAGTAGCAATCAGCCCCAGCATTTT. It encodes CASMGQKSSNQPQHF.

J is TRBJ1-4 and V is TRBV14; D may be TRBD1 (5 bases). The CDR3 is 13 amino acids. The V gene lost 4 bases and the J gene lost 5 bases, with 8 bases spanning the gap. The germline V gene has CDR1 SGHDN and CDR2 FVKESK. The CDR3 protein is CASSPQGNEKLFF. The CDR3 DNA sequence: TGTGCCAGCAGCCCGCAGGGAAATGAAAAACTGTTTTTT.

This clone has just a few counts. The V and J genes are TRBV6-5 and TRBJ1-2; tentatively, D is TRBD1 (6 bases). Trimming removed 7 bases from V and 6 bases from J, with 12 bases in between. Germline V lookup: CDR1 MNHEY, CDR2 SVGAGI. This CDR3 region has 12 residues. CDR3 nucleotide sequence: TGTGCCAGCAAAACAGGGAAAGATGGCTACACCTTC. As protein: CASKTGKDGYTF.

V usage is TRBV3-1 (or the pseudogene TRBV3-2) and J usage is TRBJ2-5; tentatively, D is TRBD1 (5 bases). The CDR3 contains 15 residues. Deletions cut 3 bases from V and 4 bases from J, with 15 bases between. CDR1 LGHDT and CDR2 YNNKEL come from the germline V gene (reference sequence). CDR3 DNA: TGTGCCAGCAGCCAGAACCCCCAGGGTGGAGAGACCCAGTACTTC. Protein: CASSQNPQGGETQYF.

V is TRBV27 and J is TRBJ1-2; D is undetermined. The CDR3 runs to 13 residues. The V gene lost 7 bases and the J gene lost 5 bases, with 14 bases spanning the gap. Germline CDR1 MNHEY, CDR2 SMNVEV (reference sequence). The CDR3 loop reads CASNGGGEYGYTF. The CDR3 bases are TGTGCCAGCAATGGCGGAGGAGAGTATGGCTACACCTTC.

This sequence joins TRBV4-1 and TRBJ2-5; perhaps TRBD1 as D (6 bases). V shed 0 bases and J shed 4 bases, with 21 bases lying between them. The CDR3 spans 18 residues. CDR1 is MGHRA, CDR2 YSYEKL, per germline. The chain's CDR3 is CASSQEWQGRPGRETQYF. As DNA, the CDR3 is TGCGCCAGCAGCCAAGAATGGCAGGGGCGCCCGGGTCGAGAGACCCAGTACTTC.

This chain connects TRBV5-1 to TRBJ2-1, with a possible D match to TRBD1 (7 bases). CDR1 and CDR2 (germline): SGHRS, YFSETQ. Trimming removed 2 bases at V and 9 bases at J, with 12 bases between. The CDR3 totals 13 residues. The CDR3 coding sequence is TGCGCCAGCAGCTTAGGAGGGGGCGCTGAGCAGTTCTTC. This codes for CASSLGGGAEQFF.

This sequence joins TRBV18 and TRBJ2-1; TRBD1 matches at 7 bases. The CDR3 loop spans 14 amino acids. V gave up 7 bases and J gave up 7 bases; unmatched junction bases: 10. Per germline, CDR1 KGHSH and CDR2 LQKENI. The CDR3 spells CASFSGTDRNEQFF. For the CDR3, the DNA is TGTGCCAGCTTCTCCGGGACAGATCGTAATGAGCAGTTCTTC.

This clone was seen more than once but under ten times. The chain uses TRBV4-1 and TRBJ1-3; TRBD1 agrees at 11 bases. The CDR3 length is 16 residues. Germline CDR1 MGHRA, CDR2 YSYEKL. Trimming removed 5 bases from V and 2 bases from J; junction bases left unmatched: 5. Here the CDR3 DNA reads TGCGCCAGCAGCGCGCCGGGACAGGGGGCTGGAAACACCATATATTTT. Its protein product is CASSAPGQGAGNTIYF.

CDR3 in amino acids: CASSLSEGTGELFF. CDR3 in DNA: TGTGCCAGCAGCTTGTCGGAGGGCACCGGGGAGCTGTTTTTT. V gene TRBV11-2 combines with J gene TRBJ2-2; D is perhaps TRBD2 (6 bases). CDR3 length equals 14 residues. The V gene's germline CDR1 is SGHAT and CDR2 FQNNGV. Deletions cut 3 bases from V and 4 bases from J, with 9 bases between.

This chain uses TRBV20-1 with TRBJ1-2; 7 bases fit TRBD1. Trimming cost V 3 bases and J 4 bases; bases outside gene matches: 8. The CDR3 sequence is 14 residues long. Germline V gene sequence: CDR1 DFQATT, CDR2 SNEGSKA (reference sequence). The CDR3 sequence is CSASETGSFYGYTF. CDR3 in DNA: TGCAGTGCTAGTGAGACAGGGTCTTTCTATGGCTACACCTTC.

The V gene is TRBV2, the J gene TRBJ2-1; D uncertain. Looked up from germline, CDR1 is SNHLY and CDR2 is FYNNEI. V dropped 1 base and J dropped 9 bases, with 7 bases sitting between them. The CDR3 has 12 residues. The CDR3 DNA sequence: TGTGCCAGCAGTGAAGTCCTCCTTGAGCAGTTCTTC. It specifies CASSEVLLEQFF.

This chain connects TRBV24-1 to TRBJ2-2; possibly TRBD1 for D (6 bases). Trimming removed 4 bases at V and 8 bases at J, with 16 bases between. The length of the CDR3 is 15 residues. Germline values: CDR1 KGHDR, CDR2 SFDVKD. CDR3 amino acids: CATSDPTGPRGELFF. The CDR3 nucleotides are TGTGCCACCAGTGACCCGACAGGTCCCCGGGGGGAGCTGTTTTTT.

The chain combines TRBV19 with TRBJ1-5; tentatively, D is TRBD1 (6 bases). Germline CDR1 is LNHDA and CDR2 is SQIVND (reference sequence). The germline V and J ends were trimmed by 5 bases and 4 bases, with 12 bases remaining between them. The CDR3 contains 14 residues. The CDR3 DNA reads as TGTGCCAGTAGTTTGTTAGGACAGAATCAGCCCCAGCATTTT. It yields the protein CASSLLGQNQPQHF.

The chain has TRBV4-1 and TRBJ2-1; D is uncertain. The CDR3 loop spans 14 amino acids. Trimming removed 0 bases at V and 5 bases at J, with 8 bases between. Germline V gene data show CDR1 as MGHRA and CDR2 as YSYEKL. The CDR3 bases are TGCGCCAGCAGCCAAGATCCCACTGACAATGAGCAGTTCTTC. It encodes CASSQDPTDNEQFF.

J is TRBJ1-1 and V is TRBV7-2; D possibly corresponds to TRBD1 (5 bases). From germline, CDR1 is SGHTA and CDR2 FQGNSA. Deletions cut 0 bases from V and 0 bases from J, with 11 bases between. CDR3 length: 16 amino acids. CDR3 loop: CASSLAPGRMNTEAFF. The DNA for the CDR3 is TGTGCCAGCAGCTTAGCCCCAGGGCGGATGAACACTGAAGCTTTCTTT.

The chain employs TRBV27 and TRBJ1-1; D perhaps matches TRBD1 (5 bases). In germline, CDR1 is MNHEY, CDR2 SMNVEV (reference sequence). Trimming took off 6 bases at V and 4 bases at J, with 12 bases between the two ends. The CDR3 length is 13 residues. CDR3 amino acids: CASRNGGFTEAFF. In DNA form, the CDR3 reads TGTGCCAGCAGGAACGGGGGGTTCACTGAAGCTTTCTTT.

This clone was seen only a few times. The gene calls are TRBV6-5 and TRBJ2-1, with 8 nucleotides matching TRBD1. This CDR3 has 13 amino acids. V gave up 6 bases and J gave up 15 bases; unmatched junction bases: 13. The germline gives CDR1 MNHEY, CDR2 SVGAGI. The CDR3 loop reads CASSTSGGEGRFF. CDR3 DNA sequence: TGTGCCAGCAGCACCTCAGGGGGCGAGGGTAGGTTCTTC.

The chain has TRBV13 and TRBJ2-1; tentatively, D is TRBD1 (6 bases). V was shortened by 5 bases and J by 2 bases, with 16 bases between the two germline ends. Germline assignment: CDR1 PRHDT and CDR2 FYEKMQ (reference sequence). The CDR3 is 16 amino acids. The CDR3 here is CASSGGGGLTYNEQFF. CDR3 DNA: TGTGCCAGCAGCGGTGGGGGCGGACTCACCTACAATGAGCAGTTCTTC.

In this sample, this clone turned up once. The same CDR3 arises from other DNA sequences in this sample as well. The chain is built from TRBV5-1 and TRBJ2-1; unclear D gene. The CDR3 loop spans 13 amino acids. Germline lookup yields CDR1 SGHRS and CDR2 YFSETQ. V was cut by 0 bases and J by 6 bases, with 7 bases left in between. The CDR3 loop reads CASSLGLPNEQFF. For the CDR3, the DNA is TGCGCCAGCAGCTTGGGACTTCCCAATGAGCAGTTCTTC.